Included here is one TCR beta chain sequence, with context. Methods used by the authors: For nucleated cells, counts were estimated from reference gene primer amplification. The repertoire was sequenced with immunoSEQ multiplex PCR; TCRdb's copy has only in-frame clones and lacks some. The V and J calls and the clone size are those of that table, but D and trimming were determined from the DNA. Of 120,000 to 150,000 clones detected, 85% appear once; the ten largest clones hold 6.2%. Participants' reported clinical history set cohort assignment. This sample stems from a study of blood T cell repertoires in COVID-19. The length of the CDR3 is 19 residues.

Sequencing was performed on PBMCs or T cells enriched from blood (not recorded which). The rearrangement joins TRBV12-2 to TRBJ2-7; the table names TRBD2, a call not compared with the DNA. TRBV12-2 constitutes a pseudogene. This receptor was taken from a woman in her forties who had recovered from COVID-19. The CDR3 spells CASRPRTSGTPGPTYEQYF. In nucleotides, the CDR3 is TGTGCAAGTCGCCCACGGACTAGCGGGACGCCAGGCCCAACCTACGAGCAGTACTTC.